This TCR beta chain was obtained from a study of Ad26.COV2.S vaccination and SARS-CoV-2 variants. Study in general: Ad26.COV2.S arm of COV1001 included the donor. In the study, Ad26.COV2.S was injected intramuscularly once, or twice 56 days apart.

Trimming cost V 7 bases and J 5 bases, with 17 bases left between them. The CDR3 runs to 14 residues. The germline V gene has CDR1 MDHEN and CDR2 SYDVKM. As to treatment: around 19 received Ad26.COV2.S at low or high dose, single or two shots; about five received placebo; per-sample allocation not given. Each sample was drawn 63 days after the first injection (of vaccine or placebo). The data were produced by immunoSEQ multiplex PCR, yet TCRdb's version contains in-frame clones alone and is incomplete. The table records about 480,000 clones, around nine tenths of them present only once. The origin of this receptor is a person between 18 and 65 years old who received the Ad26.COV2.S COVID-19 vaccine or a placebo. The genes are TRBV28 and TRBJ1-1, with a weak D call TRBD1 (6 bases). Sequencing used peripheral blood, obtained in a trial of Ad26.COV2.S vaccine versus placebo. CDR3 loop: CASTKGGRGTEAFF. In nucleotides, the CDR3 is TGTGCCAGCACAAAAGGGGGGCGAGGGACTGAAGCTTTCTTT.